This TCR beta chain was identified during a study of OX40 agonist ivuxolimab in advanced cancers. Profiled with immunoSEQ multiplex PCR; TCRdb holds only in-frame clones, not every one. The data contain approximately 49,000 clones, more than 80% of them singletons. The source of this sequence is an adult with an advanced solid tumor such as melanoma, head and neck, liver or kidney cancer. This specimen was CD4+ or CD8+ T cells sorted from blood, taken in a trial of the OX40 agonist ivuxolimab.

The CDR3 loop reads CASSTGLASGQSEQFF. CDR3 DNA: TGTGCCAGCAGCACCGGACTAGCTTCGGGACAGAGTGAGCAGTTCTTC. The chain recombines TRBV11-3 with TRBJ2-1, with a possible D match to TRBD2 (8 bases). This CDR3 is 16 amino acids long. Germline-derived CDR1 and CDR2 are SGHNT and YENEEA. Trimming took 5 bases from V and 9 from J, leaving 23 bases between them.